This TCR beta chain is drawn from a study of blood T cells in healthy people across ages. The authors ran a second PCR of roughly 7 to 11 cycles using a sample-barcoded 5' primer and a J-beta primer mix. TCRdb reprocessed the 5' RACE reads via MiXCR and lists one record per CDR3 protein. The sample lists about 720,000 distinct CDR3 sequences, approximately 22% occurring once. The junction had 8 bases not matched to a gene; V was cut back by 6 bases and J by 2 bases. The CDR3 loop spans 15 amino acids. Germline V lookup: CDR1 SNHLY, CDR2 FYNNEI. Input material: blood. The sequence was collected from a man aged 65-85 years in good health. V is TRBV2 and J is TRBJ2-7; the match to TRBD2 covers 9 bases. In nucleotides, the CDR3 is TGTGCCAGCAGGCTAGCGGGACCTAATGCCTACGAGCAGTACTTC. Its translation is CASRLAGPNAYEQYF.